The next 31 T cell receptor beta chains were all read from a single sample in a study of shared clonotypes between healthy human individuals. CD45RO-negative cells were positively selected for CCR7, leaving out terminally differentiated effector memory CD45RA+ cells. TCRdb's table, derived via immunoSEQ multiplex PCR, lists solely in-frame clones and lacks some. The profile shows 2 million to 2.5 million clones, about 94% of them singletons. Input material: naive CD8+ T cells sorted from blood. All receptors come from a man aged 18-30 years in good health.

V is TRBV5-1 and J is TRBJ2-1; perhaps TRBD2 as D (6 bases). Germline values: CDR1 SGHRS, CDR2 YFSETQ. Trimming removed 0 bases at V and 9 bases at J, with 10 bases between. This CDR3 is 13 amino acids long. The CDR3 is CASSLDAGSEQFF. The CDR3 DNA follows: TGCGCCAGCAGCTTGGATGCCGGGAGTGAGCAGTTCTTC.

This chain connects TRBV14 to TRBJ1-2; possible D gene TRBD1, 5 bases. Trimming removed 4 bases at V and 4 bases at J, with 13 bases between. The CDR3 has 14 amino acids. Germline V CDR1 and CDR2: SGHDN, FVKESK. This chain's CDR3 is CASSLSGGTYGYTF. CDR3 DNA sequence: TGTGCCAGCAGCCTAAGCGGAGGGACCTATGGCTACACCTTC.

A single count supports this clone. V gene TRBV21-1 combines with J gene TRBJ1-6; the table's D call, TRBD1, has no DNA check behind it. TRBV21-1 is recorded as a pseudogene. CDR3 length equals 16 residues. The CDR3 loop is CASSKEKGQTNSPLHF. In DNA, the CDR3 is TGTGCCAGCAGCAAAGAGAAAGGACAGACGAATTCACCCCTCCACTTT.

The chain couples TRBV11-2 to TRBJ2-3; tentative D call: TRBD1 (7 bases). This CDR3 contains 15 residues. V shed 5 bases and J shed 2 bases, with 14 bases lying between them. Germline V gene lookup returns CDR1 SGHAT and CDR2 FQNNGV. The CDR3 here is CASSARQGLTDTQYF. CDR3 coding DNA: TGTGCCAGCAGCGCCCGACAGGGACTCACAGATACGCAGTATTTT.

The V and J genes are TRBV13 and TRBJ2-5, with TRBD2 matching over 11 bases. V lost 1 base and J lost 0; bases outside the gene matches: 1. CDR1 is PRHDT, CDR2 FYEKMQ, per germline (reference sequence). CDR3 length: 16 residues. The chain's CDR3 is CASSLASGGYQETQYF. In DNA, the CDR3 is TGTGCCAGCAGCTTAGCTAGCGGGGGGTACCAAGAGACCCAGTACTTC.

V usage is TRBV28 and J usage is TRBJ2-3; 8 positions match TRBD1. The V and J ends lost 3 bases and 2 bases, in that order; junction bases with no gene match: 4. Germline V gene data show CDR1 as MDHEN and CDR2 as SYDVKM. This CDR3 has 15 residues. CDR3 loop: CASSFLDRDTDTQYF. The DNA of the CDR3 is TGTGCCAGCAGTTTCTTGGACAGGGACACAGATACGCAGTATTTT.

The gene calls are TRBV5-4 and TRBJ2-1, with 7 nucleotides matching TRBD2. J lost 4 bases, V lost 1 base, and 5 bases had no gene match. The V gene's germline CDR1 is SGHNT and CDR2 YYREEE (reference sequence). CDR3 length equals 15 residues. CDR3 in DNA: TGTGCCAGCAGCTTGTTTTCTAGCGGATACAATGAGCAGTTCTTC. The encoded protein is CASSLFSSGYNEQFF.

The chain links TRBV2 to TRBJ1-4; D is unresolved. The CDR3 is made up of 14 amino acids. V lost 3 bases and J lost 8, with 13 bases in between. Per germline, CDR1 SNHLY and CDR2 FYNNEI. The CDR3: CASSEGNLWEKLFF. In DNA, the CDR3 is TGTGCCAGCAGTGAGGGGAACCTTTGGGAAAAACTGTTTTTT.

This chain links TRBV7-9 with TRBJ2-7; 7 bases fit TRBD2. The ends lost 6 bases at V and 4 bases at J; junction bases unmatched: 9. Germline CDR1 reads SEHNR; CDR2 reads FQNEAQ (reference sequence). The CDR3 contains 14 residues. CDR3 loop: CASSTTTSEYEQYF. CDR3 bases: TGTGCCAGCAGTACCACTACTAGCGAGTACGAGCAGTACTTC.

The genes are TRBV6-7 and TRBJ1-1; D gene uncertain. TRBV6-7 is placed among ORFs of uncertain function. Trimming left V 5 bases short and J 0 bases short, with 13 bases between. The CDR3 sequence is 15 residues long. This CDR3 is CASSPPARVNTEAFF. For the CDR3, the DNA is TGTGCCAGCAGTCCCCCCGCGAGGGTGAACACTGAAGCTTTCTTT.

The chain recombines TRBV4-1 with TRBJ2-7, with 7 bases aligning to TRBD1. The V segment lost 3 bases and the J segment 5 bases; nucleotides outside the gene matches: 7. CDR1 is MGHRA and CDR2 is YSYEKL in the germline V gene. CDR3 length equals 14 residues. The DNA of the CDR3 is TGCGCCAGCAGCCAGTTCAGGGGGATGGACGAGCAGTACTTC. This translates into CASSQFRGMDEQYF.

Details on this clone: This sample includes further DNA sequences coding for the same CDR3. The V call is TRBV27, the J call TRBJ1-1; 7 positions match TRBD1. V lost 5 bases, J lost 0 bases, and 3 bases stayed unmatched. The CDR3 runs to 14 residues. Germline lookup yields CDR1 MNHEY and CDR2 SMNVEV (reference sequence). The CDR3, as DNA: TGTGCCAGCAGTCAGACAGGGCTGAACACTGAAGCTTTCTTT. Translation gives CASSQTGLNTEAFF.

The chain employs TRBV9 and TRBJ2-2; the match to TRBD2 covers 8 bases. Germline assignment: CDR1 SGDLS and CDR2 YYNGEE. This CDR3 is 14 amino acids long. V trimming: 1 base; J trimming: 7 bases; junction bases outside the gene matches: 3. The CDR3 loop reads CASSVYREGGELFF. CDR3 nucleotides: TGTGCCAGCAGCGTATACCGGGAGGGCGGGGAGCTGTTTTTT.

This chain uses TRBV14 with TRBJ1-4; D remains unclear. Germline CDR1 is SGHDN and CDR2 is FVKESK. V lost 4 bases, J lost 5 bases, and 14 bases lay in between. There are 15 residues in the CDR3. The CDR3 loop reads CASSPRGARNEKLFF. The CDR3 bases are TGTGCCAGCAGCCCGCGCGGAGCAAGGAATGAAAAACTGTTTTTT.

This clone was counted once. The chain combines TRBV4-1 with TRBJ2-2; 7 positions agree with TRBD2. The CDR3 contains 16 residues. Germline CDR1 and CDR2: MGHRA and YSYEKL. Trimming cost V 4 bases and J 5 bases; bases outside gene matches: 10. CDR3 DNA: TGCGCCAGCAGCCCCTCCGGGACTACAGTTACCGGGGAGCTGTTTTTT. As protein: CASSPSGTTVTGELFF.

The V gene is TRBV11-1, the J gene TRBJ2-7; TRBD2 matches 15 bases. V gave up 4 bases and J gave up 2 bases; unmatched junction bases: 3. The CDR3 runs to 16 residues. Germline CDR1 and CDR2: SGHAT and FQDESV (reference sequence). CDR3 region: CASSYGTSGGPYEQYF. The DNA of the CDR3 is TGTGCCAGCAGCTACGGGACTAGCGGGGGGCCCTACGAGCAGTACTTC.

The chain recombines TRBV4-1 with TRBJ2-1; the D gene could be TRBD1 or TRBD2 (5 bases each). Trimming cost V 3 bases and J 4 bases, with 16 bases left between them. The CDR3 has 16 amino acids. Germline lookup yields CDR1 MGHRA and CDR2 YSYEKL. The CDR3 here is CASSQRDGSPYNEQFF. The CDR3 nucleotides are TGCGCCAGCAGCCAGAGGGACGGAAGCCCGTACAATGAGCAGTTCTTC.

DNA of the CDR3: TGTGCCAGCAGTTACGAAATGACCGGGGAGCTGTTTTTT. Translating gives CASSYEMTGELFF. The gene calls are TRBV6-5 and TRBJ2-2; D is unresolved. This CDR3 is built from 13 residues. The germline V and J ends were trimmed by 2 bases and 5 bases, with 6 bases remaining between them. Germline values: CDR1 MNHEY, CDR2 SVGAGI.

The chain is built from TRBV10-3 and TRBJ2-7, with D perhaps TRBD2 (6 bases). Germline V gene data show CDR1 as ENHRY and CDR2 as SYGVKD. The CDR3 contains 16 residues. V was cut by 2 bases and J by 2 bases, with 16 bases left in between. The CDR3 spells CAISELTSKIPYEQYF. The CDR3 nucleotides are TGTGCCATCAGTGAGCTCACTAGCAAGATTCCCTACGAGCAGTACTTC.

V is TRBV29-1 and J is TRBJ2-5; 8 bases map to TRBD1. The CDR3 covers 12 residues. Trimming took 4 bases from V and 9 from J; bases not matched to a gene: 7. In germline, CDR1 is SQVTM, CDR2 ANQGSEA. CDR3 protein: CSVVPQGASQYF. The CDR3 coding sequence is TGCAGCGTTGTGCCCCAGGGGGCCTCCCAGTACTTC.

The chain has TRBV13 and TRBJ1-1; maybe TRBD1 (5 bases). Germline CDR1 is PRHDT and CDR2 is FYEKMQ (reference sequence). This CDR3 has 14 residues. V was cut by 1 base and J by 8 bases, with 14 bases left in between. CDR3 loop: CASSLELNRLEAFF. CDR3 nucleotides: TGTGCCAGCAGCTTAGAACTAAACAGGTTGGAAGCTTTCTTT.

The V call is TRBV6-5, the J call TRBJ1-5; no reliable D call. Trimming removed 6 bases from V and 3 bases from J, with 12 bases in between. CDR1 and CDR2 (germline): MNHEY, SVGAGI. There are 14 residues in the CDR3. CDR3 residues: CASSKDTFNQPQHF. CDR3 DNA: TGTGCCAGCAGCAAAGACACTTTCAATCAGCCCCAGCATTTT.

The rearrangement joins TRBV9 to TRBJ2-1; D not resolved. The V gene lost 3 bases and the J gene lost 5 bases, with 12 bases spanning the gap. Per the germline V gene, CDR1 is SGDLS and CDR2 is YYNGEE. CDR3 size: 14 residues. The CDR3 sequence: CASSAFPGHNEQFF. CDR3 DNA sequence: TGTGCCAGCAGCGCCTTCCCGGGCCACAATGAGCAGTTCTTC.

The chain combines TRBV4-1 with TRBJ1-1, with 8 bases aligning to TRBD1. The CDR3 loop spans 16 amino acids. Unmatched junction bases numbered 7, after V lost 4 bases and J lost 0 bases. From germline, CDR1 is MGHRA and CDR2 YSYEKL. The DNA for the CDR3 is TGCGCCAGCAGCCCTCAAACAGGGGGACTGAACACTGAAGCTTTCTTT. As protein: CASSPQTGGLNTEAFF.

The V and J genes are TRBV28 and TRBJ1-5; the D is unclear. The CDR3 extends over 14 amino acids. Trimming cost V 7 bases and J 0 bases, with 10 bases left between them. The germline CDR1 and CDR2 sequences are MDHEN and SYDVKM. The CDR3 nucleotides read TGTGCCAGCACTGGGGAGTTTAGCAATCAGCCCCAGCATTTT. Its translation is CASTGEFSNQPQHF.

J is TRBJ2-7 and V is TRBV5-1; 7 nucleotides align to TRBD2. CDR3 size: 14 residues. The V gene's germline CDR1 is SGHRS and CDR2 YFSETQ. After removal of 0 bases from V and 2 bases from J, the junction contained 2 bases not matched to a gene. The CDR3 region has the DNA TGCGCCAGCAGCTTGGGTGGGAGGGCCTACGAGCAGTACTTC. It yields the protein CASSLGGRAYEQYF. The variable domain in full, completed from reference TRBV5-1 and TRBJ2-7, reads KAGVTQTPRYLIKTRGQQVTLSCSPISGHRSVSWYQQTPGQGLQFLFEYFSETQRNKGNFPGRFSGRQFSNSRSEMNVSTLELGDSALYLCASSLGGRAYEQYFGPGTRLTVT.

In this sample, this clone turned up once. The rearrangement joins TRBV28 to TRBJ1-5; D uncertain. Trimming took off 9 bases at V and 0 bases at J, with 18 bases between the two ends. CDR3 size: 16 residues. Per the germline V gene, CDR1 is MDHEN and CDR2 is SYDVKM. CDR3: CASVGLPIYSNQPQHF. Written as DNA, the CDR3 is TGTGCCAGTGTTGGTCTGCCTATCTATAGCAATCAGCCCCAGCATTTT.

The chain has TRBV7-9 and TRBJ2-7; 7 bases match TRBD1. Germline V gives CDR1 SEHNR, CDR2 FQNEAQ (reference sequence). CDR3 length: 15 residues. With V trimmed by 6 bases and J by 4 bases, 12 bases remained unmatched. In nucleotides, the CDR3 is TGTGCCAGCAGTCCACCCCGGGACAGAGTTTACGAGCAGTACTTC. Protein sequence: CASSPPRDRVYEQYF.

The J gene is TRBJ1-1, the V gene TRBV10-2; unclear D gene. This CDR3 has 11 residues. The ends were cut back, 1 base at V and 3 bases at J, with 0 bases in the middle. The germline CDR1 and CDR2 sequences are WSHSY and SAAADI. The CDR3 DNA is TGCGCCAGCAGTGAGTACACTGAAGCTTTCTTT. It yields the protein CASSEYTEAFF.

The chain carries TRBV7-8 and TRBJ2-1; D is unclear. Germline-derived CDR1 and CDR2 are SGHVS and FQNEAQ. The germline V and J ends were trimmed by 1 base and 4 bases, with 5 bases remaining between them. The length of the CDR3 is 13 residues. The CDR3 DNA is TGTGCCAGCAGCTTAGAAGAGTACAATGAGCAGTTCTTC. Encoded protein: CASSLEEYNEQFF.

With respect to this clone: The identical CDR3 is also encoded by other nucleotide sequences in the sample. The V call is TRBV27, the J call TRBJ2-1; the D is unclear. This CDR3 has 13 residues. The V end was cut by 2 bases, the J end by 4 bases, with 6 bases between. Germline V gene sequence: CDR1 MNHEY, CDR2 SMNVEV (reference sequence). The CDR3 DNA sequence: TGTGCCAGCAGTTTAGACGGGTACAATGAGCAGTTCTTC. The encoded protein is CASSLDGYNEQFF.